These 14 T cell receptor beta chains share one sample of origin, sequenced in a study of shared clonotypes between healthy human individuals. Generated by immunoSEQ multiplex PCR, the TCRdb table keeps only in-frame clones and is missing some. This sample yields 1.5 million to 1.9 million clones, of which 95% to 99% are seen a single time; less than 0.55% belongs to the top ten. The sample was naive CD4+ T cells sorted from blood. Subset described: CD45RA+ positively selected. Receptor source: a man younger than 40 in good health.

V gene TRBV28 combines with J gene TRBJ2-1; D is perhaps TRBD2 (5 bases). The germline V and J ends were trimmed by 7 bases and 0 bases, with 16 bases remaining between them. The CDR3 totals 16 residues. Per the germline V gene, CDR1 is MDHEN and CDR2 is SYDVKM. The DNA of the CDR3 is TGTGCCAGCATCCCGAGCGGCCTGAGCTCCTACAATGAGCAGTTCTTC. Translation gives CASIPSGLSSYNEQFF.

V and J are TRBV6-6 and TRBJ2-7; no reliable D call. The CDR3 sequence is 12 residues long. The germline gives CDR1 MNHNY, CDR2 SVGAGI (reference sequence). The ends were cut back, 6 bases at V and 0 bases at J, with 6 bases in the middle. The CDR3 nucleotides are TGTGCCAGCAGGGCCCTCTCCTACGAGCAGTACTTC. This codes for CASRALSYEQYF.

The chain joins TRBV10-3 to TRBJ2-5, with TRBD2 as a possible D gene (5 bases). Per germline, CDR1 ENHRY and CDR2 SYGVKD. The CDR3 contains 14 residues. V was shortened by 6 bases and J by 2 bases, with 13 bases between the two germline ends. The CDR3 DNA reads TGTGCCATCAGCCGAGATTCGGGACAAGAGACCCAGTACTTC. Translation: CAISRDSGQETQYF.

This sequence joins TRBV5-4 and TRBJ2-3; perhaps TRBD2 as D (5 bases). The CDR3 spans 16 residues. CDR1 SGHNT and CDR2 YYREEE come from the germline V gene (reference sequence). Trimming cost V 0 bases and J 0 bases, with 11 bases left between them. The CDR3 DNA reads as TGTGCCAGCAGCTTGGGAGGGAGCTTGAGCACAGATACGCAGTATTTT. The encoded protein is CASSLGGSLSTDTQYF.

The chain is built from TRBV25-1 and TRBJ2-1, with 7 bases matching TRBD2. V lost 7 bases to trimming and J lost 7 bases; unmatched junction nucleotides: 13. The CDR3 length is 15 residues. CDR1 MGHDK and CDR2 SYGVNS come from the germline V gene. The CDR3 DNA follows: TGTGCCAGCAACCAAGGGGTGTTAGCGGGTAATGAGCAGTTCTTC. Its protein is CASNQGVLAGNEQFF.

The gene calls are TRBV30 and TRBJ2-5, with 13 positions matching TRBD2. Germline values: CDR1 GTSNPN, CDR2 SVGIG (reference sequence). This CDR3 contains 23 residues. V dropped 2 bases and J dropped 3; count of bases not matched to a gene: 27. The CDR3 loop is CAWSPLRGVGITSGRARKETQYF. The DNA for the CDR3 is TGTGCCTGGAGTCCCCTGCGAGGGGTAGGTATCACTAGCGGGAGGGCCAGGAAAGAGACCCAGTACTTC.

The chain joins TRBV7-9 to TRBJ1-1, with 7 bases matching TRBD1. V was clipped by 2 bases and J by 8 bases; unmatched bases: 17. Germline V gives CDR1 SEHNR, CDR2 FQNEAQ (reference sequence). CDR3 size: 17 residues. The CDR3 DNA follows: TGTGCCAGCAGCTTAAGAACAGGGGCCCTTGGGACGCCAGAAGCTTTCTTT. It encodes CASSLRTGALGTPEAFF.

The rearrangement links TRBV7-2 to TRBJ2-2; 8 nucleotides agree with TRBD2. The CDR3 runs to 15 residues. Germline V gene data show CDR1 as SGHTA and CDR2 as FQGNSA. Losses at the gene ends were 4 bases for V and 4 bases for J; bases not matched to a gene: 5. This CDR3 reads CASSSPTSGTGELFF. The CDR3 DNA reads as TGTGCCAGCAGCTCCCCAACTAGCGGCACCGGGGAGCTGTTTTTT.

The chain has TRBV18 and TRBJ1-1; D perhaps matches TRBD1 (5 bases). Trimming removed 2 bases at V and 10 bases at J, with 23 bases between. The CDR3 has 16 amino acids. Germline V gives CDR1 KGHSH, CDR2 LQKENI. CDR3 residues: CASSPLERLQGTGAFF. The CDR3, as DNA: TGTGCCAGCTCACCATTAGAGAGGTTGCAGGGTACCGGAGCTTTCTTT.

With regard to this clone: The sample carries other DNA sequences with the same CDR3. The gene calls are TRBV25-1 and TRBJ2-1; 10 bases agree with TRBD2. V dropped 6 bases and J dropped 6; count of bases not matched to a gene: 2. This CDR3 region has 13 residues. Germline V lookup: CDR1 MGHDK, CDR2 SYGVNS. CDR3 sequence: CASSGLAANEQFF. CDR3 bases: TGTGCCAGCAGCGGACTAGCGGCCAATGAGCAGTTCTTC.

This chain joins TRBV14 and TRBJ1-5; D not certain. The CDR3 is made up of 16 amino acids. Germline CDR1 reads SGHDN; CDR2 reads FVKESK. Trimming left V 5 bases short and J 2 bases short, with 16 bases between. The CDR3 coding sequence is TGTGCCAGCAGCTGGGCTGAGGGTCGAGGCAATCAGCCCCAGCATTTT. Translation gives CASSWAEGRGNQPQHF.

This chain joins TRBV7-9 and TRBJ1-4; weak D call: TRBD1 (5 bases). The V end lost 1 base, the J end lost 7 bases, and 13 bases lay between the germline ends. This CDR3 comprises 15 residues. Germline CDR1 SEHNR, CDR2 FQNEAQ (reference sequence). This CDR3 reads CASSLDAGSIEKLFF. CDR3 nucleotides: TGTGCCAGCAGCTTAGATGCAGGGTCTATTGAAAAACTGTTTTTT.

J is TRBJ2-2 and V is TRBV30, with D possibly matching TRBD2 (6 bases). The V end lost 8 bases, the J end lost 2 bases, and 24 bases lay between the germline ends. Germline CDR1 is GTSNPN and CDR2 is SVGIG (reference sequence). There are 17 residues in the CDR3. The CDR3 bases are TGTGCCCTGGAGGGGTATGGCGACAGCTTCAACACCGGGGAGCTGTTTTTT. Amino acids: CALEGYGDSFNTGELFF.

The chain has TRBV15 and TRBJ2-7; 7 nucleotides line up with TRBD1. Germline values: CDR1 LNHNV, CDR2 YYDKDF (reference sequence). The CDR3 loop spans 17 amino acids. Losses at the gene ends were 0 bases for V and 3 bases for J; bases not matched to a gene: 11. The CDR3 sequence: CATSRDSKQGWYYEQYF. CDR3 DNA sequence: TGTGCCACCAGCAGAGACTCGAAACAGGGGTGGTACTACGAGCAGTACTTC.